Listed here are 21 T cell receptor beta chains from one sample, sequenced in a study of blood T cell repertoires in COVID-19. Clones were sequenced by immunoSEQ multiplex PCR, and TCRdb holds only the in-frame ones, with some missing. The sample lists 270,000 or so clones, more than 70% seen once, with over 1% in the top ten. The sample taken for sequencing was PBMCs or T cells enriched from blood (not recorded which). These receptors all stem from a woman aged 40 to 50 with acute COVID-19.

This rearrangement joins TRBV3-1 (or the pseudogene TRBV3-2) to TRBJ2-5; 10 bases match TRBD2. The junction had 14 bases not matched to a gene; V was cut back by 8 bases and J by 5 bases. Looked up from germline, CDR1 is LGHDT and CDR2 is YNNKEL (reference sequence). The CDR3 consists of 16 residues. The CDR3 region is CASQALAGRTLETQYF. CDR3 nucleotide sequence: TGTGCCAGCCAGGCACTAGCGGGAAGGACTTTGGAGACCCAGTACTTC.

The chain is built from TRBV30 and TRBJ2-1; D may be TRBD1 (5 bases). The germline CDR1 and CDR2 sequences are GTSNPN and SVGIG (reference sequence). The ends were cut back, 0 bases at V and 7 bases at J, with 10 bases in the middle. The CDR3 length is 13 residues. CDR3 bases: TGTGCCTGGAGTGTATACAGGCGAAATGAGCAGTTCTTC. It translates to CAWSVYRRNEQFF.

On this clone itself: In the same sample, other DNA sequences code for this CDR3. V gene TRBV27 combines with J gene TRBJ2-1, with 13 bases lining up with TRBD2. Germline CDR1 reads MNHEY; CDR2 reads SMNVEV (reference sequence). The CDR3 is made up of 15 amino acids. The junction had 0 bases not matched to a gene; V was cut back by 3 bases and J by 4 bases. This CDR3 reads CASSLGLAGYNEQFF. The CDR3, as DNA: TGTGCCAGCAGTTTGGGACTAGCGGGATACAATGAGCAGTTCTTC.

The chain employs TRBV6-5 and TRBJ1-5; D is unresolved. Germline-derived CDR1 and CDR2 are MNHEY and SVGAGI. The CDR3 consists of 15 residues. V was shortened by 0 bases and J by 6 bases, with 12 bases between the two germline ends. Here the CDR3 DNA reads TGTGCCAGCAGTTACTCGGCAGGCGTAGGTCAGCCCCAGCATTTT. It codes for CASSYSAGVGQPQHF.

In DNA form, the CDR3 reads TGTGCCAGCGGGTCAGGGGTGAACACTGAAGCTTTCTTT. Translated, it gives CASGSGVNTEAFF. The chain joins TRBV12-3 or TRBV12-4 to TRBJ1-1; maybe TRBD1 (6 bases). The length of the CDR3 is 13 residues. Trimming took 8 bases from V and 0 from J, leaving 10 bases between them.

The chain joins TRBV19 to TRBJ1-3, with 7 bases that match TRBD1. The CDR3 runs 17 residues. Trimming cost V 1 base and J 0 bases; bases outside gene matches: 6. Per germline, CDR1 LNHDA and CDR2 SQIVND (reference sequence). The CDR3 DNA reads as TGTGCCAGTAGTATAGTGGGACAGCTATTCTCTGGAAACACCATATATTTT. This gives the protein CASSIVGQLFSGNTIYF.

This chain links TRBV20-1 with TRBJ2-3; D uncertain. The CDR3 spans 11 residues. Germline V lookup: CDR1 DFQATT, CDR2 SNEGSKA (reference sequence). The V end lost 1 base, the J end lost 7 bases, and 6 bases lay between the germline ends. The CDR3 coding sequence is TGCAGTGCTAGAGCAGTGAATACGCAGTATTTT. This codes for CSARAVNTQYF.

The J gene is TRBJ1-4, the V gene TRBV7-9, with D uncertain. The CDR3 is 12 residues long. V lost 5 bases, J lost 10 bases, and 11 bases lay in between. Germline-derived CDR1 and CDR2 are SEHNR and FQNEAQ (reference sequence). The CDR3 protein is CASSTTLGKLFF. CDR3 DNA sequence: TGTGCCAGCAGCACGACTTTGGGAAAACTGTTTTTT.

In its sample, this clone was seen a few times. This sequence joins TRBV11-3 and TRBJ2-2, with D possibly TRBD2 on 5 matching bases. V was clipped by 0 bases and J by 5 bases, with 16 bases between them. This CDR3 spans 17 amino acids. The germline V gene has CDR1 SGHNT and CDR2 YENEEA. The DNA of the CDR3 is TGTGCCAGCAGCTTAGATTATTTCCCGGGATCTACCGGGGAGCTGTTTTTT. Translation gives CASSLDYFPGSTGELFF.

V and J are TRBV7-9 and TRBJ1-2; no clear D. Deletions cut 5 bases from V and 0 bases from J, with 7 bases between. Germline V lookup: CDR1 SEHNR, CDR2 FQNEAQ (reference sequence). This CDR3 contains 13 residues. The CDR3 nucleotides are TGTGCCAGCAGCGAGGGCCCTAACTATGGCTACACCTTC. Amino acids: CASSEGPNYGYTF.

The chain combines TRBV11-3 with TRBJ2-1; the match to TRBD1 covers 8 bases. The ends lost 4 bases at V and 6 bases at J; junction bases unmatched: 8. This CDR3 is built from 15 residues. Per germline, CDR1 SGHNT and CDR2 YENEEA. CDR3 DNA: TGTGCCAGCAGCTCGGGGCAGGGGGCGCGCAATGAGCAGTTCTTC. Its translation: CASSSGQGARNEQFF. Filled out from reference TRBV11-3 and TRBJ2-1, the complete variable domain reads EAGVVQSPRYKIIEKKQPVAFWCNPISGHNTLYWYLQNLGQGPELLIRYENEEAVDDSQLPKDRFSAERLKGVDSTLKIQPAELGDSAVYLCASSSGQGARNEQFFGPGTRLTVL.

The gene calls are TRBV20-1 and TRBJ2-3; 10 bases align to TRBD2. Germline V CDR1 and CDR2: DFQATT, SNEGSKA (reference sequence). The CDR3 spans 16 residues. The ends lost 3 bases at V and 4 bases at J; junction bases unmatched: 10. CDR3 in amino acids: CSASRLLAGAADTQYF. The CDR3 nucleotides read TGCAGTGCTAGTAGGTTGCTAGCGGGAGCAGCAGATACGCAGTATTTT.

In nucleotides, the CDR3 is TGTGCCAGCGTCCGGGACAGCAACTATGGCTACACCTTC. This sequence encodes CASVRDSNYGYTF. J is TRBJ1-2 and V is TRBV2; 7 bases are shared with TRBD1. Germline V gives CDR1 SNHLY, CDR2 FYNNEI. This CDR3 comprises 13 residues. V was clipped by 8 bases and J by 2 bases; unmatched bases: 5. Combining the CDR3 with reference TRBV2 and TRBJ1-2 gives the whole variable domain EPEVTQTPSHQVTQMGQEVILRCVPISNHLYFYWYRQILGQKVEFLVSFYNNEISEKSEIFDDQFSVERPDGSNFTLKIRSTKLEDSAMYFCASVRDSNYGYTFGSGTRLTVV.

The chain recombines TRBV3-1 (or the pseudogene TRBV3-2) with TRBJ1-1; possibly TRBD1 for D (5 bases). The germline CDR1 and CDR2 sequences are LGHDT and YNNKEL (reference sequence). The length of the CDR3 is 14 residues. Trimming took 5 bases from V and 1 from J, leaving 11 bases between them. The DNA of the CDR3 is TGTGCCAGCAGCTCCGCCAGGGAGAACACTGAAGCTTTCTTT. It specifies CASSSARENTEAFF.

This chain links TRBV29-1 with TRBJ2-3; a possible D gene is TRBD1 (5 bases). The length of the CDR3 is 14 residues. Germline-derived CDR1 and CDR2 are SQVTM and ANQGSEA. The germline V and J ends were trimmed by 4 bases and 2 bases, with 13 bases remaining between them. CDR3 in amino acids: CSVGGRVNTDTQYF. CDR3 DNA sequence: TGCAGCGTTGGCGGCAGGGTGAACACAGATACGCAGTATTTT.

This chain connects TRBV6-5 to TRBJ2-7; TRBD2 aligns across 9 bases. The CDR3 is made up of 15 amino acids. CDR1 and CDR2 (germline): MNHEY, SVGAGI. J was trimmed by 3 bases and V by 7 bases; bases with no gene match: 10. The CDR3 bases are TGTGCCAGCATGCCCTTAGCGGGAGTTGGCTACGAGCAGTACTTC. Translated: CASMPLAGVGYEQYF.

The rearrangement links TRBV24-1 to TRBJ1-2; 12 nucleotides line up with TRBD1. The CDR3 totals 17 residues. Germline CDR1 KGHDR, CDR2 SFDVKD. The V gene end was trimmed by 3 bases and the J gene end by 8 bases; junction bases not matched to a gene: 12. CDR3 coding DNA: TGTGCCACCAGTGATCCTAACGCGGGACAGGGGGCTGGAGGCTACACCTTC. Its protein is CATSDPNAGQGAGGYTF.

The chain employs TRBV7-3 and TRBJ1-1, with D unresolved. The CDR3 spans 14 residues. Trimming removed 5 bases from V and 4 bases from J, with 14 bases in between. Germline assignment: CDR1 SGHTA and CDR2 FQGTGA. The CDR3 region is CASSPASWSTEAFF. CDR3 bases: TGTGCCAGCAGCCCAGCGAGTTGGTCCACTGAAGCTTTCTTT.

The J gene is TRBJ2-2, the V gene TRBV7-8; no clear D. V shed 1 base and J shed 1 base, with 7 bases lying between them. CDR1 is SGHVS, CDR2 FQNEAQ, per germline. The CDR3 runs to 15 residues. The DNA of the CDR3 is TGTGCCAGCAGCTTAGTACTCGGGAACACCGGGGAGCTGTTTTTT. It codes for CASSLVLGNTGELFF.

This chain links TRBV4-1 with TRBJ2-7; D possibly corresponds to TRBD2 (5 bases). This CDR3 comprises 14 residues. CDR1 and CDR2 from the germline V gene are MGHRA and YSYEKL. V lost 4 bases to trimming and J lost 1 base, with 11 bases between them. Written as DNA, the CDR3 is TGCGCCAGCAGCCCCCGCCCGGGATCCTACGAGCAGTACTTC. Amino acid sequence: CASSPRPGSYEQYF.

The chain combines TRBV7-9 with TRBJ2-5, with 7 bases that match TRBD1. The length of the CDR3 is 15 residues. J was trimmed by 5 bases and V by 0 bases; bases with no gene match: 6. Germline CDR1 SEHNR, CDR2 FQNEAQ (reference sequence). The CDR3 protein is CASSLATGVRETQYF. As DNA, the CDR3 is TGTGCCAGCAGCTTAGCAACAGGGGTAAGGGAGACCCAGTACTTC.